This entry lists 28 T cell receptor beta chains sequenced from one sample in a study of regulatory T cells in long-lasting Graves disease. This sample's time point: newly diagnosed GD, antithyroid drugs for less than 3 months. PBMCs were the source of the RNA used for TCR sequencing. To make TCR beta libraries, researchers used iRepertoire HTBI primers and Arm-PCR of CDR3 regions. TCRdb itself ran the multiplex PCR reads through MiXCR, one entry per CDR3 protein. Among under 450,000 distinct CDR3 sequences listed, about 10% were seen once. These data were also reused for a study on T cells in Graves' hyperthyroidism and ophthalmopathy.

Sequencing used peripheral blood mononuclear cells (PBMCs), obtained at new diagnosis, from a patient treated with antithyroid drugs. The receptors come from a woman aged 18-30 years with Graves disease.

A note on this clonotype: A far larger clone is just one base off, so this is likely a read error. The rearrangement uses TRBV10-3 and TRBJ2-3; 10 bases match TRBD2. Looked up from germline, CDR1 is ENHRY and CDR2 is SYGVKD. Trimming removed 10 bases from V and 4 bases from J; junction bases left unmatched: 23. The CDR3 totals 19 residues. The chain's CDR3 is CASQRSPGPAGGPSDTQYF. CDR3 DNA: TGTGCCAGCCAAAGATCGCCGGGACCAGCGGGGGGGCCCTCAGATACGCAGTATTTT.

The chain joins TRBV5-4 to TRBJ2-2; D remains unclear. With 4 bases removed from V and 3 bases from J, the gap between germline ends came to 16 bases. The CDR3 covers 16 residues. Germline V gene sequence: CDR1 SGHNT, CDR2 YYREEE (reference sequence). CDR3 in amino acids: CASSQDGLEHTGELFF. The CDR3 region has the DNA TGTGCCAGCAGCCAGGACGGTTTAGAACACACCGGGGAGCTGTTTTTT.

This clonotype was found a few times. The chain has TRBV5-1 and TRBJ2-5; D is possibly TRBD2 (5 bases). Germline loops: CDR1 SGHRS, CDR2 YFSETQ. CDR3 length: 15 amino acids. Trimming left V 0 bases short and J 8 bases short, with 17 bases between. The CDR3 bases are TGCGCCAGCAGCTTGGGTCGGACTTCCCATGTAACCCAGTACTTC. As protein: CASSLGRTSHVTQYF.

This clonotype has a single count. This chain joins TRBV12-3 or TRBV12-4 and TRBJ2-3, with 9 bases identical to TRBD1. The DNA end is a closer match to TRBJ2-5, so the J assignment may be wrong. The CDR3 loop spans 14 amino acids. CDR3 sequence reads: CASSLGDRAGTQYF. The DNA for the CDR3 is TGTGCCAGCAGTTTGGGGGACAGGGCGGGGACCCAGTACTTC.

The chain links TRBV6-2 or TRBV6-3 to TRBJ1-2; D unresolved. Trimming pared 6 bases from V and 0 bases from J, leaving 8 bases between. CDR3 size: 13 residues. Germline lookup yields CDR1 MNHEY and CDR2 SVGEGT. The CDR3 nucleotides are TGTGCCAGCAGGGCACAAGCTAACTATGGCTACACCTTC. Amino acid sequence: CASRAQANYGYTF.

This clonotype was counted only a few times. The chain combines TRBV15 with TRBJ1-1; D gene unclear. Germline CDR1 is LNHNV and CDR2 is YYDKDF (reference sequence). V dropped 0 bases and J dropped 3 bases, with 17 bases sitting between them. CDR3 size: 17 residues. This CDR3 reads CATSREVMGRRYTEAFF. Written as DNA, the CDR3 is TGTGCCACCAGCAGAGAAGTAATGGGGAGGCGGTACACTGAAGCTTTCTTT.

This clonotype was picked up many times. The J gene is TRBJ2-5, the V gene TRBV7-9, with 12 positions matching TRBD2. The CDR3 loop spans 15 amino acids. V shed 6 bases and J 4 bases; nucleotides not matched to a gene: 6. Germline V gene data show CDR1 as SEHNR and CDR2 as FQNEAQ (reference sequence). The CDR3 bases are TGTGCCAGCAGGGCAAAACTAGCGGGAGGAGAGACCCAGTACTTC. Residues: CASRAKLAGGETQYF.

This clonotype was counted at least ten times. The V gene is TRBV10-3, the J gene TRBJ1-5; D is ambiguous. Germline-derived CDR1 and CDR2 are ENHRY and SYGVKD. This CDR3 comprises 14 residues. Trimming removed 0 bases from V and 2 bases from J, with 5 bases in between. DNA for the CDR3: TGTGCCATCAGTGAGTCGGGAGGCAATCAGCCCCAGCATTTT. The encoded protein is CAISESGGNQPQHF.

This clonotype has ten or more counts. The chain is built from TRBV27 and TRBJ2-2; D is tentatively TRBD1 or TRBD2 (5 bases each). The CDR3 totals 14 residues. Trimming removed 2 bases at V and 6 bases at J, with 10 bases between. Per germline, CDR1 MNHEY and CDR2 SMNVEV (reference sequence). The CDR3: CASSLKGTPGELFF. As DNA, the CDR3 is TGTGCCAGCAGTTTAAAGGGGACGCCCGGGGAGCTGTTTTTT.

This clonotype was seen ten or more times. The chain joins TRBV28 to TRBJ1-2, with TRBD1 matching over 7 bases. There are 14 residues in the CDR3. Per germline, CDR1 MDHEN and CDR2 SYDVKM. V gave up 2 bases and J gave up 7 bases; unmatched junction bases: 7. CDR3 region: CASSLPDRAGGYTF. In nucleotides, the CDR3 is TGTGCCAGCAGTTTACCCGACAGGGCGGGTGGCTACACCTTC.

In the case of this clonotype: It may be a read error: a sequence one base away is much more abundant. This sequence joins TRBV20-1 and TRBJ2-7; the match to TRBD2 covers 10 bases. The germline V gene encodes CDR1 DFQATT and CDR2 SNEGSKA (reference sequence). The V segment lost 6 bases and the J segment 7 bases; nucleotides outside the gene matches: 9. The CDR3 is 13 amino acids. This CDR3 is CSAPGLAVPEQYF. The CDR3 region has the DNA TGCAGTGCCCCAGGACTAGCGGTCCCAGAGCAGTACTTC.

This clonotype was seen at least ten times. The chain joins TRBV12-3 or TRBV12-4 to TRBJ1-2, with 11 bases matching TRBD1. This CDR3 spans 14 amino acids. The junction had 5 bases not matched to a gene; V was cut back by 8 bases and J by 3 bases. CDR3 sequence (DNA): TGTGCCAGCGGACAGGGGGCCGTTTACTATGGCTACACCTTC. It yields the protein CASGQGAVYYGYTF.

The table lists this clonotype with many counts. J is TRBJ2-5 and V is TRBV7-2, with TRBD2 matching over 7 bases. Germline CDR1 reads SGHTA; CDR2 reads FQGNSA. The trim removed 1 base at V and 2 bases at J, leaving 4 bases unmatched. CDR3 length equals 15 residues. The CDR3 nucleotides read TGTGCCAGCAGCTTAGTGGGCGGGGGACAAGAGACCCAGTACTTC. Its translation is CASSLVGGGQETQYF. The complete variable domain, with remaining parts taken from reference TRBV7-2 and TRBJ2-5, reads GAGVSQSPSNKVTEKGKDVELRCDPISGHTALYWYRQSLGQGLEFLIYFQGNSAPDKSGLPSDRFSAERTGGSVSTLTIQRTQQEDSAVYLCASSLVGGGQETQYFGPGTRLLVL.

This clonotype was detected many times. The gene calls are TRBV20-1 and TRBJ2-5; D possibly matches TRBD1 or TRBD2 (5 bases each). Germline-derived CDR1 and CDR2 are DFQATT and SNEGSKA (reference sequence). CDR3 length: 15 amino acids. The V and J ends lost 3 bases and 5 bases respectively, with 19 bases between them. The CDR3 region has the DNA TGCAGTGCTAGCGGTCCGGGGACGGAAGGGGAGACCCAGTACTTC. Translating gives CSASGPGTEGETQYF.

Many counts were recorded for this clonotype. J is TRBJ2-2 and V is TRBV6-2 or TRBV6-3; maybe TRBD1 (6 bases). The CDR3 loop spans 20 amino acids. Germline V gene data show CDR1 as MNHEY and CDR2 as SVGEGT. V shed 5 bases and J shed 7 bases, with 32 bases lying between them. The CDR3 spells CASSPGLGTPWGPVDGELFF. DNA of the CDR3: TGTGCCAGCAGTCCGGGCCTAGGTACTCCGTGGGGGCCCGTGGACGGGGAGCTGTTTTTT.

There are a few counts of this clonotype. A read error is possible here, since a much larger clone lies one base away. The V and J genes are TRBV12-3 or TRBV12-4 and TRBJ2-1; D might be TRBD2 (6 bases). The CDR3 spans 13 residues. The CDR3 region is CTSSSRGWDEQFF. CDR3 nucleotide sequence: TGTACCAGCAGCTCCCGGGGGTGGGATGAGCAGTTCTTC.

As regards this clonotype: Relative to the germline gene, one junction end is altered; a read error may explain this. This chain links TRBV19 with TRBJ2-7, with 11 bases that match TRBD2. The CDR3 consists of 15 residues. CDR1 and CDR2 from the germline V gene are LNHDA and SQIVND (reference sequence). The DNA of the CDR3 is TGTGCCAGTAGTATCGGGACTAGCGGAATCTACGGGCAGTACTTC. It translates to CASSIGTSGIYGQYF.

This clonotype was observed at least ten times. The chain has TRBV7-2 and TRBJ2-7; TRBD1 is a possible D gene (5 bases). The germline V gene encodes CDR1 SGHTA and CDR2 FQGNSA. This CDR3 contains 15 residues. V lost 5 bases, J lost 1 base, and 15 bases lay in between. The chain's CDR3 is CASSTDSGLSYEQYF. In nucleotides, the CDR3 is TGTGCCAGCAGCACTGATTCAGGGTTATCCTACGAGCAGTACTTC.

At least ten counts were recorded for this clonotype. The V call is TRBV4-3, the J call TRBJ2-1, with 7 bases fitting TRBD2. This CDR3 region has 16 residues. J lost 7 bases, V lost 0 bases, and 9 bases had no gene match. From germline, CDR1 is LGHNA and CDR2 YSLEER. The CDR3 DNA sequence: TGCGCCAGCAGCCAAGATTCAGGCGGGGGAGCGAATGAGCAGTTCTTC. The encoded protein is CASSQDSGGGANEQFF.

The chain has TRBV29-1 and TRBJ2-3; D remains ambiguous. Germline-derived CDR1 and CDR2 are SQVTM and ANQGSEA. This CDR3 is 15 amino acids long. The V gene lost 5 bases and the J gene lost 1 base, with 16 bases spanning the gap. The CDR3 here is CSVFLLLRGTDTQYF. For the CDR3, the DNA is TGCAGCGTTTTTCTCCTCCTTCGGGGCACAGATACGCAGTATTTT.

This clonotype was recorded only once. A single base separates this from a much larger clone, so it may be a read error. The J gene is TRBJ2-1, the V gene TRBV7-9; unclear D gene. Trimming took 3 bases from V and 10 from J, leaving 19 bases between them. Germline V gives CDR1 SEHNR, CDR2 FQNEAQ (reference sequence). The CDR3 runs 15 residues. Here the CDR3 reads CASSFQALLGYEQFF. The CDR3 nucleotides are TGTGCCAGCAGCTTTCAGGCTCTGCTGGGATACGAGCAGTTCTTC.

The CDR3 loop reads CASSRKLVGKETQYF. The CDR3 bases are TGTGCCAGCAGTCGTAAACTAGTCGGTAAAGAGACCCAGTACTTC. The chain uses TRBV5-4 and TRBJ2-5; tentatively, D is TRBD2 (5 bases). In germline, CDR1 is SGHNT, CDR2 YYREEE (reference sequence). CDR3 length: 15 residues. Trimming stripped 5 bases from V and 3 bases from J, with 17 bases between.

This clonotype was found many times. CDR3 coding DNA: TGTGCCAGCCGGACAGGGGGTGAAGAGACCCAGTACTTC. Translation: CASRTGGEETQYF. This sequence joins TRBV11-1 and TRBJ2-5; 10 nucleotides agree with TRBD1. The V gene end was trimmed by 8 bases and the J gene end by 3 bases; junction bases not matched to a gene: 3. The length of the CDR3 is 13 residues. Per germline, CDR1 SGHAT and CDR2 FQDESV (reference sequence).

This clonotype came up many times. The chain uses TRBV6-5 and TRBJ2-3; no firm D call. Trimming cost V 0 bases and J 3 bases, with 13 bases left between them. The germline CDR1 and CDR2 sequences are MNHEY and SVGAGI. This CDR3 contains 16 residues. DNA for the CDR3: TGTGCCAGCAGTTACTCGACACGGAAGGGAACAGATACGCAGTATTTT. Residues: CASSYSTRKGTDTQYF.

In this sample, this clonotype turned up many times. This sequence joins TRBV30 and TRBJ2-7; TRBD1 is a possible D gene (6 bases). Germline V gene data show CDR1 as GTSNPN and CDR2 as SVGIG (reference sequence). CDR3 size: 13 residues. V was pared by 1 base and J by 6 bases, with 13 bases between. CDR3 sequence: CAWSALTGTEQYV. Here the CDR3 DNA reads TGTGCCTGGAGTGCACTTACAGGGACCGAGCAGTACGTC.

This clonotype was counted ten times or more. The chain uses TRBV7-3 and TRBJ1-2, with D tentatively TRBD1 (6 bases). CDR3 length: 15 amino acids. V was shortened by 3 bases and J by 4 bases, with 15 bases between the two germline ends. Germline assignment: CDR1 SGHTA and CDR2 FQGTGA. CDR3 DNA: TGTGCCAGCAGCTTGAACGGGGGCGCGGGCTATGGCTACACCTTC. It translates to CASSLNGGAGYGYTF.

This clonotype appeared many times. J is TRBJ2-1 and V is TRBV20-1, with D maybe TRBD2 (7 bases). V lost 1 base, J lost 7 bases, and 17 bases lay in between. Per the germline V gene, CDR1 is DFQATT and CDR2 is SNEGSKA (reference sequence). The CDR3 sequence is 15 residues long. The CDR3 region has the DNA TGCAGTGCTAGAGTTGGGGGGGGGCCGAGGAATGAGCAGTTCTTC. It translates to CSARVGGGPRNEQFF.

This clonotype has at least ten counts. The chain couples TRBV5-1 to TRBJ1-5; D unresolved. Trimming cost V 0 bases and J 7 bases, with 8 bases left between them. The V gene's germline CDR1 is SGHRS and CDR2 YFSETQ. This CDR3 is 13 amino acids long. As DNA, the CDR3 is TGCGCCAGCAGCTTGGAGGCAGACCAGCCCCAGCATTTT. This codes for CASSLEADQPQHF.